The 22 T cell receptor beta chains given below trace back to one sample, sequenced in a study of T cell responses to AZD1222 COVID-19 vaccine. Repertoires were generated with immunoSEQ multiplex PCR, while TCRdb's copy carries only in-frame clones and drops some. The sample consists of about 120,000 clones, approximately 90% of them appearing once. The sequenced sample was peripheral blood, obtained 28 days after the second AZD1222 dose. The receptors here all came from an adult who received the AZD1222 COVID-19 vaccine.

The chain has TRBV19 and TRBJ1-2; possible D gene TRBD1, 5 bases. The germline V and J ends were trimmed by 5 bases and 8 bases, with 21 bases remaining between them. The CDR3 runs 15 residues. CDR1 and CDR2 from the germline V gene are LNHDA and SQIVND (reference sequence). The CDR3 region has the DNA TGTGCCAGTAGTGCACCGTGGGACGTAAGCGGAGGCTACACCTTC. It yields the protein CASSAPWDVSGGYTF. Variable domain in full (rest from reference TRBV19 and TRBJ1-2): DGGITQSPKYLFRKEGQNVTLSCEQNLNHDAMYWYRQDPGQGLRLIYYSQIVNDFQKGDIAEGYSVSREKKESFPLTVTSAQKNPTAFYLCASSAPWDVSGGYTFGSGTRLTVV.

The chain employs TRBV6-5 and TRBJ2-1; D tentatively reads TRBD1 or TRBD2 (5 bases each). CDR1 MNHEY and CDR2 SVGAGI come from the germline V gene. CDR3 length: 14 amino acids. Trimming took off 6 bases at V and 8 bases at J, with 17 bases between the two ends. Here the CDR3 reads CASRSWTLVDEQFF. The CDR3 DNA follows: TGTGCCAGCAGGTCATGGACACTAGTCGATGAGCAGTTCTTC.

The rearrangement uses TRBV27 and TRBJ2-5; 7 bases match TRBD2. Germline CDR1 reads MNHEY; CDR2 reads SMNVEV (reference sequence). This CDR3 spans 14 amino acids. V trimming: 2 bases; J trimming: 13 bases; junction bases outside the gene matches: 13. The DNA of the CDR3 is TGTGCCAGCAGTTTAAACGGGGGAGGGCCGGTCACGTACTTC. The encoded protein is CASSLNGGGPVTYF.

The chain employs TRBV27 and TRBJ1-3; D call uncertain. Trimming cost V 4 bases and J 4 bases, with 14 bases left between them. The CDR3 runs to 15 residues. CDR1 and CDR2 from the germline V gene are MNHEY and SMNVEV (reference sequence). The CDR3 loop is CASSSLGTIGNTIYF. CDR3 in DNA: TGTGCCAGCAGTTCCCTAGGAACAATCGGAAACACCATATATTTT.

This clone was observed once. This sequence joins TRBV4-1 and TRBJ1-5; 8 nucleotides agree with TRBD1. The CDR3 covers 17 residues. The J segment lost 0 bases and the V segment lost 2 bases, leaving 6 bases of the junction unmatched. Germline V gene lookup returns CDR1 MGHRA and CDR2 YSYEKL. The CDR3 DNA is TGCGCCAGCAGCCAAACAGGGGGAAGGTATAGCAATCAGCCCCAGCATTTT. This codes for CASSQTGGRYSNQPQHF.

This chain joins TRBV6-5 and TRBJ1-1; D may be TRBD1 (5 bases). Trimming took off 7 bases at V and 10 bases at J, with 16 bases between the two ends. The CDR3 extends over 12 amino acids. The germline gives CDR1 MNHEY, CDR2 SVGAGI. Written as DNA, the CDR3 is TGTGCCAGCACGGGGCAATACATCGGAGCTTTCTTT. It translates to CASTGQYIGAFF.

This sequence joins TRBV19 and TRBJ2-3; weak D call: TRBD2 (6 bases). From germline, CDR1 is LNHDA and CDR2 SQIVND (reference sequence). This CDR3 has 14 amino acids. V lost 4 bases and J 1 base, leaving 9 bases between the germline ends. The CDR3 nucleotides are TGTGCCAGTAGTAGCGGGGCACGCACAGATACGCAGTATTTT. Its translation is CASSSGARTDTQYF.

This chain links TRBV11-2 with TRBJ2-7; D call uncertain. V was clipped by 2 bases and J by 3 bases, with 17 bases between them. This CDR3 has 16 residues. Germline CDR1 is SGHAT and CDR2 is FQNNGV. Here the CDR3 reads CASSLMVVQSIYEQYF. DNA of the CDR3: TGTGCCAGCAGCTTAATGGTTGTGCAGAGTATCTACGAGCAGTACTTC.

The chain employs TRBV6-6 and TRBJ1-6; D gene uncertain. The CDR3 consists of 13 residues. Germline loops: CDR1 MNHNY, CDR2 SVGAGI (reference sequence). Trimming left V 2 bases short and J 6 bases short, with 5 bases between. The CDR3 here is CASSYVTNSPLHF. CDR3 nucleotide sequence: TGTGCCAGCAGTTACGTTACTAATTCACCCCTCCACTTT.

The chain has TRBV6-2 or TRBV6-3 and TRBJ1-4, with D possibly matching TRBD1 (6 bases). Per the germline V gene, CDR1 is MNHEY and CDR2 is SVGEGT. The CDR3 has 14 residues. V lost 2 bases and J lost 7, with 11 bases in between. Written as DNA, the CDR3 is TGTGCCAGCAGTTACCAGGGGCCCCCTGAAAAACTGTTTTTT. Protein product: CASSYQGPPEKLFF.

In DNA form, the CDR3 reads TGTGCCACCAGCAGAGATGCAGGGACTGGAAACACCATATATTTT. Its translation is CATSRDAGTGNTIYF. This rearrangement joins TRBV15 to TRBJ1-3, with D maybe TRBD1 (5 bases). This CDR3 region has 15 residues. V was cut by 0 bases and J by 2 bases, with 8 bases left in between. In germline, CDR1 is LNHNV, CDR2 YYDKDF (reference sequence).

The chain is built from TRBV7-2 and TRBJ2-7, with 9 bases aligning to TRBD1. Per germline, CDR1 SGHTA and CDR2 FQGNSA. The CDR3 runs 13 residues. J gave up 3 bases and V 5 bases, and 2 bases lay outside the gene matches. In DNA, the CDR3 is TGTGCCAGCAGCGACAGGGGGGACTACGAGCAGTACTTC. Translation gives CASSDRGDYEQYF.

The chain recombines TRBV18 with TRBJ2-3, with D possibly being TRBD1 (5 bases). The length of the CDR3 is 14 residues. The germline V gene has CDR1 KGHSH and CDR2 LQKENI. V was cut by 3 bases and J by 4 bases, with 11 bases left in between. CDR3 protein: CASSPQGSADTQYF. CDR3 bases: TGTGCCAGCTCACCCCAGGGTTCCGCAGATACGCAGTATTTT. The whole variable domain, filled in from reference TRBV18 and TRBJ2-3, reads NAGVMQNPRHLVRRRGQEARLRCSPMKGHSHVYWYRQLPEEGLKFMVYLQKENIIDESGMPKERFSAEFPKEGPSILRIQQVVRGDSAAYFCASSPQGSADTQYFGPGTRLTVL.

The chain combines TRBV6-6 with TRBJ1-1; D is possibly TRBD1 (6 bases). This CDR3 is 13 amino acids long. The germline CDR1 and CDR2 sequences are MNHNY and SVGAGI (reference sequence). Trimming took off 2 bases at V and 6 bases at J, with 10 bases between the two ends. The CDR3 spells CASSYQGRSEAFF. CDR3 DNA sequence: TGTGCCAGCAGTTACCAGGGGAGGTCTGAAGCTTTCTTT.

The chain employs TRBV19 and TRBJ1-5; D might be TRBD1 (5 bases). Germline V gives CDR1 LNHDA, CDR2 SQIVND (reference sequence). The V end was cut by 10 bases, the J end by 0 bases, with 16 bases between. The CDR3 covers 15 residues. The CDR3 nucleotides are TGTGCCACCTTGGGGGTTGATAGTAGCAATCAGCCCCAGCATTTT. Translating it yields CATLGVDSSNQPQHF. Combining the CDR3 with reference TRBV19 and TRBJ1-5 gives the whole variable domain DGGITQSPKYLFRKEGQNVTLSCEQNLNHDAMYWYRQDPGQGLRLIYYSQIVNDFQKGDIAEGYSVSREKKESFPLTVTSAQKNPTAFYLCATLGVDSSNQPQHFGDGTRLSIL.

V is TRBV4-2 and J is TRBJ2-5; D is unresolved. V was cut by 1 base and J by 4 bases, with 10 bases left in between. The CDR3 covers 14 residues. Germline-derived CDR1 and CDR2 are LGHNA and YNFKEQ. This CDR3 is CASSQGAGRETQYF. CDR3 DNA: TGTGCCAGCAGCCAAGGGGCAGGACGAGAGACCCAGTACTTC.

This rearrangement joins TRBV5-6 to TRBJ1-2; D is perhaps TRBD1 (5 bases). CDR1 SGHDT and CDR2 YYEEEE come from the germline V gene. This CDR3 has 14 amino acids. V lost 0 bases and J lost 4, with 10 bases in between. Written as DNA, the CDR3 is TGTGCCAGCAGCTTGGTAGACAGTCCCTATGGCTACACCTTC. This sequence encodes CASSLVDSPYGYTF.

The J gene is TRBJ2-1, the V gene TRBV7-9; tentative D call: TRBD2 (6 bases). V was cut by 1 base and J by 5 bases, with 15 bases left in between. Germline V CDR1 and CDR2: SEHNR, FQNEAQ (reference sequence). The CDR3 is 16 amino acids. The DNA of the CDR3 is TGTGCCAGCAGCTTAGTGTCGGCGGGGCAAAACAATGAGCAGTTCTTC. Translating it yields CASSLVSAGQNNEQFF.

The gene calls are TRBV11-2 and TRBJ1-5; D not certain. The germline gives CDR1 SGHAT, CDR2 FQNNGV. V was pared by 3 bases and J by 4 bases, with 13 bases between. The CDR3 consists of 15 residues. Here the CDR3 DNA reads TGTGCCAGCAGCTTTACAGCAGATTTAAATCAGCCCCAGCATTTT. As protein: CASSFTADLNQPQHF.

The gene calls are TRBV28 and TRBJ2-7, with 7 bases that match TRBD1. CDR3 length: 16 residues. The V and J ends lost 6 bases and 3 bases, in that order; junction bases with no gene match: 14. Germline V gene lookup returns CDR1 MDHEN and CDR2 SYDVKM. This CDR3 reads CASRKWTGPEIYEQYF. Written as DNA, the CDR3 is TGTGCCAGCAGAAAATGGACAGGCCCCGAGATCTACGAGCAGTACTTC. The entire variable domain, with the rest obtained from reference TRBV28 and TRBJ2-7, is as follows: DVKVTQSSRYLVKRTGEKVFLECVQDMDHENMFWYRQDPGLGLRLIYFSYDVKMKEKGDIPEGYSVSREKKERFSLILESASTNQTSMYLCASRKWTGPEIYEQYFGPGTRLTVT.

The chain joins TRBV5-1 to TRBJ1-6; tentatively, D is TRBD1 (5 bases). The CDR3 runs to 15 residues. V gave up 4 bases and J gave up 17 bases, with 25 bases separating them. The germline gives CDR1 SGHRS, CDR2 YFSETQ. CDR3 sequence reads: CASSLGVEGPTLFHF. The CDR3 DNA sequence: TGCGCCAGCAGCCTGGGGGTCGAAGGGCCCACCCTTTTCCACTTT. Looking up the rest from reference TRBV5-1 and TRBJ1-6 gives the full variable domain: KAGVTQTPRYLIKTRGQQVTLSCSPISGHRSVSWYQQTPGQGLQFLFEYFSETQRNKGNFPGRFSGRQFSNSRSEMNVSTLELGDSALYLCASSLGVEGPTLFHFGNGTRLTVT.

The chain carries TRBV20-1 and TRBJ2-1; D not resolved. Germline values: CDR1 DFQATT, CDR2 SNEGSKA (reference sequence). V shed 3 bases and J shed 5 bases, with 14 bases lying between them. CDR3 length equals 14 residues. Here the CDR3 reads CSASYPDANNEQFF. CDR3 DNA: TGCAGTGCTAGTTACCCGGACGCAAACAATGAGCAGTTCTTC.